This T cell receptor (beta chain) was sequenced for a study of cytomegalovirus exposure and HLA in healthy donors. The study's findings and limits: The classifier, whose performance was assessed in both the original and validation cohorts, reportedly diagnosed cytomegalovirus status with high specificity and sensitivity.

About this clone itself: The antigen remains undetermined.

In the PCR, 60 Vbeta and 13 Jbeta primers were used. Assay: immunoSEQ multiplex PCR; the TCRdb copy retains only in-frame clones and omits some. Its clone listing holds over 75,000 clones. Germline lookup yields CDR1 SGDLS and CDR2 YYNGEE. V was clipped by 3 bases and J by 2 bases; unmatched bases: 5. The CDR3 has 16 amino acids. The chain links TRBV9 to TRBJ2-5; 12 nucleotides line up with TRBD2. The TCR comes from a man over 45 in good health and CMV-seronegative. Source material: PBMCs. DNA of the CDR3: TGTGCCAGCAGCGCGACTAGCGGGGGAAGACAAGAGACCCAGTACTTC. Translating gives CASSATSGGRQETQYF.